The 15 T cell receptor beta chains below come from one sample, sequenced in a study of a mutant IDH1 vaccine in newly diagnosed glioma. Sequencing was performed with immunoSEQ multiplex PCR; in TCRdb, only in-frame clones are kept and a portion is missing. Among 35,000 or so clones listed, roughly 80% were seen once. What these receptors recognize is not known. Time point specified: week 11, during vaccination. Every vaccine dose comprised 300 ug of mutant IDH1 20-mer peptide plus topical imiquimod. Specimen: peripheral blood mononuclear cells (PBMCs), collected from a glioma patient whose treatment included an IDH1 peptide vaccine. Receptor source: a woman younger than 45 with glioma. Some clones in this sample may be carry-over from other donors' samples.

CDR3 nucleotide sequence: TGTGCCAGCAGTTATGCGGCGGGAGAGACCGAGCAGTACTTC. Amino acid sequence: CASSYAAGETEQYF. The rearrangement links TRBV6-6 to TRBJ2-5; 7 positions agree with TRBD2. With the DNA end fitting TRBJ2-7 better, the J assignment may be wrong. Germline assignment: CDR1 MNHNY and CDR2 SVGAGI (reference sequence). The CDR3 is 14 residues long.

This chain uses TRBV20-1 with TRBJ1-1; D is unresolved. The V and J ends lost 2 bases and 5 bases respectively, with 6 bases between them. The CDR3 has 11 residues. Germline loops: CDR1 DFQATT, CDR2 SNEGSKA (reference sequence). CDR3 protein: CSARSGTEAFF. The CDR3, as DNA: TGCAGTGCTAGATCGGGGACTGAAGCTTTCTTT.

This clone was observed a few times. V gene TRBV7-9 combines with J gene TRBJ2-2; the match to TRBD2 covers 12 bases. J was trimmed by 7 bases and V by 2 bases; bases with no gene match: 2. This CDR3 contains 15 residues. Germline loops: CDR1 SEHNR, CDR2 FQNEAQ (reference sequence). This CDR3 is CASSLSGLAGGELFF. The CDR3, as DNA: TGTGCCAGCAGCTTATCGGGACTAGCGGGCGGGGAGCTGTTTTTT.

V usage is TRBV30 and J usage is TRBJ1-1; TRBD1 might be the D (5 bases). CDR3 length: 13 residues. Trimming pared 8 bases from V and 0 bases from J, leaving 13 bases between. Germline V gives CDR1 GTSNPN, CDR2 SVGIG (reference sequence). The CDR3 DNA sequence: TGTGCCACCTTGCCAGGGATGAACACTGAAGCTTTCTTT. It is translated as CATLPGMNTEAFF.

This sequence joins TRBV29-1 and TRBJ2-2; TRBD2 aligns across 11 bases. The germline CDR1 and CDR2 sequences are SQVTM and ANQGSEA. V lost 7 bases and J lost 1; bases outside the gene matches: 2. The CDR3 sequence is 14 residues long. The CDR3 sequence: CSAGLAGNTGELFF. CDR3 bases: TGCAGCGCCGGACTAGCGGGGAACACCGGGGAGCTGTTTTTT.

This clone is medium-sized in the sample. This chain uses TRBV5-1 with TRBJ1-1; 7 bases align to TRBD1. CDR3 size: 14 residues. CDR1 and CDR2 (germline): SGHRS, YFSETQ. With V trimmed by 4 bases and J by 2 bases, 5 bases remained unmatched. CDR3 DNA: TGCGCCAGCAGCCGGGGGACAGTCAACACTGAAGCTTTCTTT. Protein product: CASSRGTVNTEAFF.

The chain joins TRBV14 to TRBJ2-3, with 8 bases fitting TRBD2. V dropped 0 bases and J dropped 6; count of bases not matched to a gene: 8. The CDR3 spans 16 residues. Per the germline V gene, CDR1 is SGHDN and CDR2 is FVKESK. Written as DNA, the CDR3 is TGTGCCAGCAGCCAAGATACCGGGAGGGCTAGGGATACGCAGTATTTT. As protein: CASSQDTGRARDTQYF.

The chain carries TRBV5-1 and TRBJ2-1; 8 nucleotides align to TRBD2. V lost 2 bases, J lost 0 bases, and 7 bases stayed unmatched. The germline V gene encodes CDR1 SGHRS and CDR2 YFSETQ. The CDR3 totals 17 residues. CDR3 sequence: CASSFGGGMSSYNEQFF. The CDR3 nucleotides are TGCGCCAGCAGCTTCGGGGGGGGGATGAGCTCCTACAATGAGCAGTTCTTC.

This clone was seen once. The CDR3 reads CASSYSTASTYGYTF. CDR3 nucleotides: TGTGCCAGCAGTTACTCAACGGCCAGTACCTATGGCTACACCTTC. The chain carries TRBV6-5 and TRBJ1-2; D gene ambiguous. The CDR3 is 15 amino acids. The germline CDR1 and CDR2 sequences are MNHEY and SVGAGI. The ends were cut back, 0 bases at V and 4 bases at J, with 12 bases in the middle.

V gene TRBV29-1 combines with J gene TRBJ2-5; 12 positions match TRBD2. The CDR3 is made up of 14 amino acids. With V trimmed by 6 bases and J by 6 bases, 8 bases remained unmatched. Germline CDR1 reads SQVTM; CDR2 reads ANQGSEA. This CDR3 is CSVRTSGARKTQYF. CDR3 DNA sequence: TGCAGCGTCCGGACTAGCGGGGCCCGGAAGACCCAGTACTTC.

The V and J genes are TRBV30 and TRBJ2-1, with 8 bases that match TRBD2. The CDR3 is made up of 16 amino acids. Trimming cost V 2 bases and J 5 bases; bases outside gene matches: 11. CDR1 is GTSNPN and CDR2 is SVGIG in the germline V gene (reference sequence). CDR3 DNA: TGTGCCTGGAGTTTTAGCGGGACTGGGCCCCACAATGAGCAGTTCTTC. Its translation: CAWSFSGTGPHNEQFF. The full variable domain, its missing parts supplied by reference TRBV30 and TRBJ2-1, is SQTIHQWPATLVQPVGSPLSLECTVEGTSNPNLYWYRQAAGRGLQLLFYSVGIGQISSEVPQNLSASRPQDRQFILSSKKLLLSDSGFYLCAWSFSGTGPHNEQFFGPGTRLTVL.

This rearrangement joins TRBV4-1 to TRBJ1-5; D is unclear. There are 14 residues in the CDR3. Per germline, CDR1 MGHRA and CDR2 YSYEKL. V lost 1 base, J lost 7 bases, and 11 bases lay in between. The CDR3 loop reads CASSQALVPQPQHF. Here the CDR3 DNA reads TGCGCCAGCAGCCAAGCACTTGTCCCACAGCCCCAGCATTTT.

The chain links TRBV2 to TRBJ2-2; unclear D gene. V lost 7 bases, J lost 1 base, and 10 bases lay in between. CDR3 size: 14 residues. CDR1 SNHLY and CDR2 FYNNEI come from the germline V gene. CDR3 in amino acids: CASKGRGNTGELFF. The CDR3 coding sequence is TGTGCCAGCAAGGGTCGAGGGAACACCGGGGAGCTGTTTTTT. Complete variable domain (other parts from reference TRBV2 and TRBJ2-2): EPEVTQTPSHQVTQMGQEVILRCVPISNHLYFYWYRQILGQKVEFLVSFYNNEISEKSEIFDDQFSVERPDGSNFTLKIRSTKLEDSAMYFCASKGRGNTGELFFGEGSRLTVL.

This clone was seen just once. The V call is TRBV29-1, the J call TRBJ2-1; 12 bases fit TRBD2. V lost 6 bases, J lost 4 bases, and 4 bases stayed unmatched. CDR1 and CDR2 from the germline V gene are SQVTM and ANQGSEA. CDR3 length equals 14 residues. In DNA form, the CDR3 reads TGCAGCGTCCGGACTAGCGGGATGTACAATGAGCAGTTCTTC. Its translation is CSVRTSGMYNEQFF.

This clone appeared a single time. This sequence joins TRBV5-5 and TRBJ1-2; TRBD1 is a possible D gene (5 bases). CDR3 length: 16 residues. Trimming removed 0 bases from V and 5 bases from J, with 17 bases in between. CDR1 is SGHKS, CDR2 YYEKEE, per germline (reference sequence). The CDR3 spells CASSLGDSGLTYGYTF. The CDR3 coding sequence is TGTGCCAGCAGCTTGGGGGACTCCGGACTAACTTATGGCTACACCTTC.